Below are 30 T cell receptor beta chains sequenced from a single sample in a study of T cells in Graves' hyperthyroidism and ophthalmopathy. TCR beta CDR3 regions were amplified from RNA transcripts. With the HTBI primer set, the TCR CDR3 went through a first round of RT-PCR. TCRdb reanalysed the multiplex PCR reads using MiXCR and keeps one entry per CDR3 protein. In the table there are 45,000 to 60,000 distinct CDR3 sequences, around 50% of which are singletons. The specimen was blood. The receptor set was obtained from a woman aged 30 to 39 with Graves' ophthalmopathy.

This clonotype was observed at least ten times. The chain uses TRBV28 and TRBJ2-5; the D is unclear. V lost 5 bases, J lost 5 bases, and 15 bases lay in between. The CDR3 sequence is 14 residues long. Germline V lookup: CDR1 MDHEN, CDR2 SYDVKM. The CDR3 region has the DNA TGTGCCAGCAGTAACGGCAGAGGATGGGAGACCCAGTACTTC. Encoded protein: CASSNGRGWETQYF.

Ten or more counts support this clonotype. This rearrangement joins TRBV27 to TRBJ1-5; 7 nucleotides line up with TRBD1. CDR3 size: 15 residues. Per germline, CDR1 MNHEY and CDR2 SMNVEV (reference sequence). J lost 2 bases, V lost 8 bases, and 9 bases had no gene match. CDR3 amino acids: CASGKTGTGNQPQHF. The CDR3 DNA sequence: TGTGCCAGCGGTAAAACCGGGACAGGCAATCAGCCCCAGCATTTT.

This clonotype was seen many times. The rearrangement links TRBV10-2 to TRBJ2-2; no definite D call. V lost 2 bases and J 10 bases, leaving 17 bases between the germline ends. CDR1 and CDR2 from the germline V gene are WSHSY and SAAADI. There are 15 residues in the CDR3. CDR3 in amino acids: CASSEQRPPGAELFF. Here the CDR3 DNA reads TGCGCCAGCAGTGAGCAAAGGCCACCCGGCGCGGAGCTGTTTTTT.

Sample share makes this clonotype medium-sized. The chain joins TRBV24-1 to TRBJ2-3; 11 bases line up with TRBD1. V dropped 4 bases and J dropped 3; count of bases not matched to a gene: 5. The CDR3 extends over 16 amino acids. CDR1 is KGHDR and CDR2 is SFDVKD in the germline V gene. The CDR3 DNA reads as TGTGCCACCAGTGACCCCCGGGACAGGGGGACAGATACGCAGTATTTT. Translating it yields CATSDPRDRGTDTQYF.

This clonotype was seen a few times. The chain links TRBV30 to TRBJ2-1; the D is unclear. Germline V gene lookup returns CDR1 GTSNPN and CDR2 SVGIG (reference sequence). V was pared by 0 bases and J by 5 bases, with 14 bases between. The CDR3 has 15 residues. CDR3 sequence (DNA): TGTGCCTGGAGTGTACTACGGAATCGGGACAATGAGCAGTTCTTC. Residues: CAWSVLRNRDNEQFF.

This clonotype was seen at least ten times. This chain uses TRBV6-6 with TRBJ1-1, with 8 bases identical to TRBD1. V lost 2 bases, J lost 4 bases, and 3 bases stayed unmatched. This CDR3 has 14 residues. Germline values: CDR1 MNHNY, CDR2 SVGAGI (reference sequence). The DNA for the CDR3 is TGTGCCAGCAGTTACGATGACAGGGGCACTGAAGCTTTCTTT. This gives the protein CASSYDDRGTEAFF.

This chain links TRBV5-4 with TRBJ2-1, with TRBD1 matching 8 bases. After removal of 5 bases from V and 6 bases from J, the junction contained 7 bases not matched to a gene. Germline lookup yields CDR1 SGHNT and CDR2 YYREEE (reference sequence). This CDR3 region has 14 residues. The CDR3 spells CASSSGTGRNEQFF. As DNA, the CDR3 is TGTGCCAGCAGTTCCGGGACAGGCCGCAATGAGCAGTTCTTC.

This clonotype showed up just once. The DNA for the CDR3 is TGCGCCAGCAGTGATTGGACAGCAGAGGGACAGCCCCAGCATTTT. Translated, it gives CASSDWTAEGQPQHF. This sequence joins TRBV10-2 and TRBJ1-5; tentatively, D is TRBD1 (6 bases). The germline V and J ends were trimmed by 3 bases and 7 bases, with 16 bases remaining between them. The CDR3 covers 15 residues. Germline values: CDR1 WSHSY, CDR2 SAAADI.

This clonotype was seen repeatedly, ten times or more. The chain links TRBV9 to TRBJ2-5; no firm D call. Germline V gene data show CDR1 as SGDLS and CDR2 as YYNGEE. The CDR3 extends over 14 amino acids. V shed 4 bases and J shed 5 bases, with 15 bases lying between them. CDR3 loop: CASSSVGEWETQYF. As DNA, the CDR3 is TGTGCCAGCAGCTCGGTAGGAGAGTGGGAGACCCAGTACTTC. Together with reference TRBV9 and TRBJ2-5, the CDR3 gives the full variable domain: DSGVTQTPKHLITATGQRVTLRCSPRSGDLSVYWYQQSLDQGLQFLIQYYNGEERAKGNILERFSAQQFPDLHSELNLSSLELGDSALYFCASSSVGEWETQYFGPGTRLLVL.

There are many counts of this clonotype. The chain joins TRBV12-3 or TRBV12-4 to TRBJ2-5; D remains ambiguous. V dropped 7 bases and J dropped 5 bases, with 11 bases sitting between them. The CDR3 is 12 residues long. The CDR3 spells CASMAAPETQYF. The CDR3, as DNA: TGTGCCAGCATGGCCGCTCCGGAGACCCAGTACTTC.

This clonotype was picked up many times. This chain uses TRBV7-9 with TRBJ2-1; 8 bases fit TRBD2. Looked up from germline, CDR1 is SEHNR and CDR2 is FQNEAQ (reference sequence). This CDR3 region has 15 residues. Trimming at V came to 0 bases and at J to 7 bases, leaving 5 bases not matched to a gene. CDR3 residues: CASSLASGDGNEQFF. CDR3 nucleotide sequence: TGTGCCAGCAGCTTAGCTAGCGGGGATGGGAATGAGCAGTTCTTC.

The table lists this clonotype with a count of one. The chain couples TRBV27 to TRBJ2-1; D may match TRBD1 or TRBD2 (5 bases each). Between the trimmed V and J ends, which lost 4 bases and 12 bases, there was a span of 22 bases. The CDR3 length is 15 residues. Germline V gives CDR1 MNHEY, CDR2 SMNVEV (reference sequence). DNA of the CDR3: TGTGCCAGCAGTTGGGACGGGGCTGGGGTAGATACGCAGTTCTTC. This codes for CASSWDGAGVDTQFF.

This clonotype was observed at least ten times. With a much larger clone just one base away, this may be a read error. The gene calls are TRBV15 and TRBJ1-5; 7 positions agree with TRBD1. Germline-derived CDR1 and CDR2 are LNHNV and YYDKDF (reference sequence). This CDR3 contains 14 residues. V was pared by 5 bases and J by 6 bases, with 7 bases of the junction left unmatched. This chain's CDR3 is CATSLRRGAQPQHF. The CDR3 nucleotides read TGTGCCACCAGCTTACGCAGGGGGGCTCAGCCCCAGCATTTT.

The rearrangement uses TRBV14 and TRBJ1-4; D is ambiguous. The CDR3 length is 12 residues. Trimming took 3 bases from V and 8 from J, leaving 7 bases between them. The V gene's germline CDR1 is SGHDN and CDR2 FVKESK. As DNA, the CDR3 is TGTGCCAGCAGCCACGGACCAGAAAAACTGTTTTTT. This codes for CASSHGPEKLFF. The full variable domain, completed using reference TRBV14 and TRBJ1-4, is EAGVTQFPSHSVIEKGQTVTLRCDPISGHDNLYWYRRVMGKEIKFLLHFVKESKQDESGMPNNRFLAERTGGTYSTLKVQPAELEDSGVYFCASSHGPEKLFFGSGTQLSVL.

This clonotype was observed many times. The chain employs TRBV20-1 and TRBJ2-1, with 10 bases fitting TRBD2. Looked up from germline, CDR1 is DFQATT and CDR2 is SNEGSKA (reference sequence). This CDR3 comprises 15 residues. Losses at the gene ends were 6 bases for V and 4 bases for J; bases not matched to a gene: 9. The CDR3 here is CSAESGRASYNEQFF. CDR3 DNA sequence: TGCAGTGCCGAAAGCGGGAGGGCCTCATACAATGAGCAGTTCTTC.

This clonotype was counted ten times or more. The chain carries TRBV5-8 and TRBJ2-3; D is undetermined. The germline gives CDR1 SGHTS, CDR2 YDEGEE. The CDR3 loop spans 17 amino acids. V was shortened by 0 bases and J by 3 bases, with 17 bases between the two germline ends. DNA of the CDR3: TGTGCCAGCAGCTTGGTGATGACCCCCCCTAGTACAGATACGCAGTATTTT. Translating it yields CASSLVMTPPSTDTQYF.

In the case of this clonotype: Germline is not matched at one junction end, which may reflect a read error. The CDR3 loop reads CASSPWGQPQHF. The CDR3 nucleotides read TGTGCCAGCAGTCCCTGGGGGCAGCCCCAGCACTTT. V gene TRBV6-1 combines with J gene TRBJ1-5; tentatively, D is TRBD1 (6 bases). Germline CDR1 is MNHNS and CDR2 is SASEGT. This CDR3 has 12 amino acids.

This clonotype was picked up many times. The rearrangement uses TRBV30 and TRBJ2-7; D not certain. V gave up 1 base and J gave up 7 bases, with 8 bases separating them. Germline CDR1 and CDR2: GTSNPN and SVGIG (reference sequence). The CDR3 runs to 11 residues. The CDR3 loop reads CAWSARLEQYF. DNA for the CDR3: TGTGCCTGGAGTGCCCGCTTAGAGCAGTACTTC. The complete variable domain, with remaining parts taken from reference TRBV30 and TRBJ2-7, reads SQTIHQWPATLVQPVGSPLSLECTVEGTSNPNLYWYRQAAGRGLQLLFYSVGIGQISSEVPQNLSASRPQDRQFILSSKKLLLSDSGFYLCAWSARLEQYFGPGTRLTVT.

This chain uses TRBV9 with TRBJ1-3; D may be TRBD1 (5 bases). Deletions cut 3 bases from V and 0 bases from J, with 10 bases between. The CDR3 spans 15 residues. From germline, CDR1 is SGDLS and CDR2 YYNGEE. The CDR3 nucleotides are TGTGCCAGCAGCGAGGGGACCCGCTCTGGAAACACCATATATTTT. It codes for CASSEGTRSGNTIYF.

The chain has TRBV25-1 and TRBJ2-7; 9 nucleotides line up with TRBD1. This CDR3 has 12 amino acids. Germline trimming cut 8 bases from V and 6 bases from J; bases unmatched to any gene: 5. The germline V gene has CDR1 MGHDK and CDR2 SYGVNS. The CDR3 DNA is TGTGCCAGCGCGGACAGGGGTCGCGAGCAGTACTTC. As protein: CASADRGREQYF.

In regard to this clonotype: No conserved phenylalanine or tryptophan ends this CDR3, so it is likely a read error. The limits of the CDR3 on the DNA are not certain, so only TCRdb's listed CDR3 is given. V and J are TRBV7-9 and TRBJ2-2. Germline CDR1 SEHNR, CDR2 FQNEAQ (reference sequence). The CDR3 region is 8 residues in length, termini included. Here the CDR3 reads CASSLAFV.

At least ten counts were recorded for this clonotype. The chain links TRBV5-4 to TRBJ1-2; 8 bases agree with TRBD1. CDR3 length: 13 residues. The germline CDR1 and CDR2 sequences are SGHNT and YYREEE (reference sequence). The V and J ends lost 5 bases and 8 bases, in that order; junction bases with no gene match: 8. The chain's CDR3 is CASRRTGIMGYTF. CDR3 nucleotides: TGTGCCAGCAGAAGGACAGGGATTATGGGCTACACCTTC.

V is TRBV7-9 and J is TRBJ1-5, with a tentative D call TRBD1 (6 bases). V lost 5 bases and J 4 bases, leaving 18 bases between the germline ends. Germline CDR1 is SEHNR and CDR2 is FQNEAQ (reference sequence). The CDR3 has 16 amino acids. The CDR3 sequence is CASSQGRAGDNQPQHF. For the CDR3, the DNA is TGTGCCAGCAGCCAAGGTAGGGCAGGGGATAATCAGCCCCAGCATTTT.

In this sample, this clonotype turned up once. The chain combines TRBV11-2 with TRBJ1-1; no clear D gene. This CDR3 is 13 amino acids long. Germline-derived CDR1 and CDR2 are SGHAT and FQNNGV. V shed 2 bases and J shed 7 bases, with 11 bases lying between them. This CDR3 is CASSLTGRSEAFF. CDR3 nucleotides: TGTGCCAGCAGCTTAACCGGGAGGAGTGAAGCTTTCTTT.

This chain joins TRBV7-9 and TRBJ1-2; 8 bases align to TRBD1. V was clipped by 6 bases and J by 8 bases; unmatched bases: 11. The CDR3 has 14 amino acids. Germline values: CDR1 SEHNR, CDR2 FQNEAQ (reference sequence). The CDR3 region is CASRPKTGVEGYTF. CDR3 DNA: TGTGCCAGCAGACCAAAGACAGGGGTGGAGGGCTACACCTTC.

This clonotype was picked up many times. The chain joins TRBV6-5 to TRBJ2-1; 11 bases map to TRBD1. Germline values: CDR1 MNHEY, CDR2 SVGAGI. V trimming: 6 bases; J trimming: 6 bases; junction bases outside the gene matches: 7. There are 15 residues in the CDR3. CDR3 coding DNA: TGTGCCAGCAGCTCTCCGGGACAGGGGGTCAATGAGCAGTTCTTC. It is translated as CASSSPGQGVNEQFF.

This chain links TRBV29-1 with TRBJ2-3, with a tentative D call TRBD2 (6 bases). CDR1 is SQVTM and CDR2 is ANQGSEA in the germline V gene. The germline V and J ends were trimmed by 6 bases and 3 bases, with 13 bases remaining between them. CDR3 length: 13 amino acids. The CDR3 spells CSVVGGVTDTQYF. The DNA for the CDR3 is TGCAGCGTGGTGGGGGGAGTGACAGATACGCAGTATTTT.

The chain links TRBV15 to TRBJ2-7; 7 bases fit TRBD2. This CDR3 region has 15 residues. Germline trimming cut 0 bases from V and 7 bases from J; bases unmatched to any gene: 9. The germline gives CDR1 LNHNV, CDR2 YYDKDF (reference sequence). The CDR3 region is CATSREGGSSGEQYF. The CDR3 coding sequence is TGTGCCACCAGCAGAGAGGGCGGGAGTTCCGGGGAGCAGTACTTC.

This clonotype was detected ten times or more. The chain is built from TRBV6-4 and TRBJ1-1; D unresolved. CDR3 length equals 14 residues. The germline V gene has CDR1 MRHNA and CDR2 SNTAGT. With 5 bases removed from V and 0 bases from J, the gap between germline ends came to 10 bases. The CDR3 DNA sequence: TGTGCCAGCAGTCCCGAGGCTCTGAACACTGAAGCTTTCTTT. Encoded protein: CASSPEALNTEAFF.

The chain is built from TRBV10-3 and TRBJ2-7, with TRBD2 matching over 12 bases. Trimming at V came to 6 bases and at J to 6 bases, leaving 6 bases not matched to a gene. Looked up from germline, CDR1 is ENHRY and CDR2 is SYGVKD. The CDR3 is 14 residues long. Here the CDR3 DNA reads TGTGCCATCAGCGAGACTAGCGGGAGTGGCGAGCAGTACTTC. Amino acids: CAISETSGSGEQYF.